Presented here are 11 T cell receptor beta chains from one specimen sequenced in a study of blood T cell repertoires in COVID-19. TCRdb's table, derived via immunoSEQ multiplex PCR, lists solely in-frame clones and lacks some. The table includes more than 200,000 clones, 84% detected once. Sequencing was carried out using peripheral blood. Receptors were obtained from a man in his 60s with acute or convalescent COVID-19.

The table lists this clone with a few counts. The gene calls are TRBV4-2 and TRBJ2-6, with D uncertain. Germline V gives CDR1 LGHNA, CDR2 YNFKEQ. The CDR3 has 16 residues. Trimming took off 0 bases at V and 0 bases at J, with 6 bases between the two ends. CDR3 nucleotides: TGTGCCAGCAGCCAAGAAGGAGTCTCTGGGGCCAACGTCCTGACTTTC. Its translation: CASSQEGVSGANVLTF.

Comments on this clone: Other DNA sequences in the sample encode the same CDR3. This sequence joins TRBV28 and TRBJ1-2; D not certain. CDR3 length: 13 amino acids. Germline loops: CDR1 MDHEN, CDR2 SYDVKM. Trimming cost V 2 bases and J 2 bases, with 6 bases left between them. The CDR3 spells CASSLGQNYGYTF. The CDR3 coding sequence is TGTGCCAGCAGTTTAGGGCAGAACTATGGCTACACCTTC.

This clone turned up a few times. The rearrangement uses TRBV29-1 and TRBJ1-6, with 7 positions matching TRBD1. Germline loops: CDR1 SQVTM, CDR2 ANQGSEA. J lost 9 bases, V lost 5 bases, and 7 bases had no gene match. The CDR3 runs 13 residues. CDR3 in DNA: TGCAGCGTTTTGACAGGGAATGGTTCACCCCTCCACTTT. It codes for CSVLTGNGSPLHF.

This chain connects TRBV6-1 to TRBJ2-2, with D possibly TRBD2 on 6 matching bases. From germline, CDR1 is MNHNS and CDR2 SASEGT. The CDR3 loop spans 15 amino acids. Trimming removed 2 bases from V and 6 bases from J, with 13 bases in between. CDR3 DNA: TGTGCCAGCAGTGAACTAGCGCAGTTGGCCGGGGAGCTGTTTTTT. This sequence encodes CASSELAQLAGELFF.

The V and J genes are TRBV29-1 and TRBJ2-3; TRBD2 matches 8 bases. Germline V gene sequence: CDR1 SQVTM, CDR2 ANQGSEA. This CDR3 is 13 amino acids long. Germline trimming cut 4 bases from V and 4 bases from J; bases unmatched to any gene: 4. CDR3 region: CSVGGSGADTQYF. Here the CDR3 DNA reads TGCAGCGTTGGGGGTAGCGGGGCAGATACGCAGTATTTT.

CDR3 nucleotide sequence: TGTGCCAGCAGCCCCTATAGGGTGGGAGGAAGTGAGCAGTTCTTC. Amino acid sequence: CASSPYRVGGSEQFF. The chain employs TRBV9 and TRBJ2-1; weak D call: TRBD2 (6 bases). The CDR3 totals 15 residues. CDR1 and CDR2 (germline): SGDLS, YYNGEE. The ends were cut back, 4 bases at V and 9 bases at J, with 20 bases in the middle.

This clone has only one observation. The rearrangement links TRBV10-2 to TRBJ1-1, with D possibly being TRBD1 (5 bases). The germline V gene encodes CDR1 WSHSY and CDR2 SAAADI. Trimming pared 0 bases from V and 6 bases from J, leaving 14 bases between. This CDR3 comprises 15 residues. Here the CDR3 reads CASSESMTAYAEAFF. CDR3 bases: TGCGCCAGCAGTGAGTCGATGACAGCGTATGCTGAAGCTTTCTTT.

The chain joins TRBV7-3 to TRBJ2-5, with no clear D. Looked up from germline, CDR1 is SGHTA and CDR2 is FQGTGA. The CDR3 consists of 13 residues. Deletions cut 5 bases from V and 1 base from J, with 8 bases between. This CDR3 reads CASSPGSQETQYF. As DNA, the CDR3 is TGTGCCAGCAGCCCAGGTAGCCAAGAGACCCAGTACTTC.

The table lists this clone with a few counts. The CDR3 coding sequence is TGTGCCAGCAGTTGGGACAGGGAACAGACCCAGTACTTC. Its translation: CASSWDREQTQYF. This rearrangement joins TRBV12-3 or TRBV12-4 to TRBJ2-5; 9 bases line up with TRBD1. V shed 4 bases, J shed 6 bases, and the junction held 3 bases outside the gene matches. The CDR3 has 13 amino acids.

The rearrangement links TRBV30 to TRBJ1-6; D call uncertain. CDR1 is GTSNPN, CDR2 SVGIG, per germline (reference sequence). The V gene lost 0 bases and the J gene lost 2 bases, with 5 bases spanning the gap. This CDR3 is 14 amino acids long. This chain's CDR3 is CAWSVLPYNSPLHF. CDR3 nucleotides: TGTGCCTGGAGTGTACTCCCCTATAATTCACCCCTCCACTTT.

The chain joins TRBV18 to TRBJ1-4; tentatively, D is TRBD1 (5 bases). The CDR3 is 15 amino acids. V was pared by 4 bases and J by 0 bases, with 9 bases between. Germline V gene data show CDR1 as KGHSH and CDR2 as LQKENI. CDR3 in amino acids: CASSRGQATNEKLFF. The CDR3, as DNA: TGTGCCAGCTCACGGGGCCAGGCAACTAATGAAAAACTGTTTTTT.